This T cell receptor beta chain came from a study of blood T cells in healthy people across ages. Study context: About one barcoded beta molecule per two T cells came from capture by template switching. Overall study results and limits: PBMC samples, being unsorted, prevented any conclusive comparison of naive and antigen-experienced cells. A greater number of naive CD4+ cells and higher diversity distinguished long-lived donors from aged donors.

This clonotype was seen a few times. The antigen is unknown. It was with a sample-barcoded 5' primer and a J-beta primer mix that a second PCR of about 7 to 12 cycles was run. TCRdb ran MiXCR on the 5' RACE reads and lists one entry per CDR3 protein. Of hundreds of thousands of distinct CDR3 sequences in the sample, around 45% were seen once. The CDR3 contains 18 residues. V was pared by 0 bases and J by 5 bases, with 10 bases of the junction left unmatched. Germline CDR1 reads DFQATT; CDR2 reads SNEGSKA (reference sequence). Sample: blood. This chain uses TRBV20-1 with TRBJ2-3; 14 nucleotides align to TRBD2. This sequence was found in a man in his fifties or sixties in good health. The CDR3 DNA reads TGCAGTGCTAGAGATTCTAGGACTAGCGGGGGGTTGTTAGATACGCAGTATTTT. The encoded protein is CSARDSRTSGGLLDTQYF.